What follows is one T cell receptor (beta chain) and its context. Its specificity is unknown. TCRdb's table, derived via immunoSEQ multiplex PCR, lists solely in-frame clones and lacks some. This table has about 200,000 clones, 85% to 95% appearing once. The data originate from a study of T cell responses to AZD1222 COVID-19 vaccine. Trimming removed 3 bases at V and 4 bases at J, with 18 bases between. The CDR3 sequence is 16 residues long. Germline loops: CDR1 MDHEN, CDR2 SYDVKM. Overall study results and limits: Spike-specific TCR depth and breadth grew after two AZD1222 doses. Sampled repertoires all dated from after the peak T cell response. Donors in the cohort were predominantly white British and more often female, and clonal diversity was possibly underestimated.

This chain joins TRBV28 and TRBJ1-2; D gene ambiguous. The sample consisted of peripheral blood, taken 28 days after the second AZD1222 dose. The sequence came from an adult who received the AZD1222 COVID-19 vaccine. The CDR3 DNA follows: TGTGCCAGCAGTTTTTCTCTGGACTATAAGGGCTATGGCTACACCTTC. As protein: CASSFSLDYKGYGYTF.